A selection of T cell receptor beta chains follows, all from one sample in a study of regulatory T cells in long-lasting Graves disease. TCRdb re-derived calls from the multiplex PCR reads in MiXCR, one entry per CDR3 protein. Of approximately 480,000 distinct CDR3 sequences in the sample, roughly 15% were seen once. The data were also submitted as part of a second study, on T cells in Graves' hyperthyroidism and ophthalmopathy.

This sample comprised peripheral blood mononuclear cells (PBMCs), obtained at new diagnosis, from a patient treated with antithyroid drugs. Every receptor here comes from a man aged 35-49 years with Graves disease. The CDR3 runs from the conserved cysteine through the conserved F or W. The order of the fields is D gene, J gene, CDR3 length, V gene, CDR3 protein. D genes are given only for firm matches.

TRBD1 | TRBJ2-2 | 14 | TRBV7-3 | CASRGQSNTGELFF
TRBD2 | TRBJ2-7 | 15 | TRBV4-2 | CASSQATSEYYEQYF
. | TRBJ1-5 | 13 | TRBV24-1 | CATSLDRDQPQHF
. | TRBJ2-3 | 15 | TRBV5-1 | CASSPRLGDTGTQYF
TRBD1 | TRBJ2-1 | 15 | TRBV12-3/TRBV12-4 | CASSRQGTTYNEQFF
. | TRBJ2-5 | 12 | TRBV12-3/TRBV12-4 | CAAGVGTETQYF
. | TRBJ2-5 | 11 | TRBV2 | CASSEGASPNF
TRBD1 | TRBJ1-2 | 18 | TRBV2 | CASSTTDRSHPNNYGYTF
. | TRBJ1-3 | 13 | TRBV3-1 | CASSQPSGNTIYF
. | TRBJ2-1 | 12 | TRBV12-3/TRBV12-4 | CASSFVDDEQFF